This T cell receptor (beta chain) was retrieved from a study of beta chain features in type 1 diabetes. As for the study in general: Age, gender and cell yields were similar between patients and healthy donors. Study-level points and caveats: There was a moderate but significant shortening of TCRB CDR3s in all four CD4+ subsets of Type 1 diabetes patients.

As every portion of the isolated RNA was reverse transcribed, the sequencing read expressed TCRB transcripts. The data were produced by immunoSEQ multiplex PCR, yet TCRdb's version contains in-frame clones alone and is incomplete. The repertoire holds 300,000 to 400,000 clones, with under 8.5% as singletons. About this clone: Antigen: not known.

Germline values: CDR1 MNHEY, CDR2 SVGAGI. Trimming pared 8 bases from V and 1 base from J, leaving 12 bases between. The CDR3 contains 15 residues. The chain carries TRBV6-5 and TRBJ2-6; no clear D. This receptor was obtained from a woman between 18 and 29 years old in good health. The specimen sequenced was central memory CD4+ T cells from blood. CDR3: CASQAPNSGANVLTF. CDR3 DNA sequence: TGTGCCAGCCAAGCCCCAAATTCTGGGGCCAACGTCCTGACTTTC.